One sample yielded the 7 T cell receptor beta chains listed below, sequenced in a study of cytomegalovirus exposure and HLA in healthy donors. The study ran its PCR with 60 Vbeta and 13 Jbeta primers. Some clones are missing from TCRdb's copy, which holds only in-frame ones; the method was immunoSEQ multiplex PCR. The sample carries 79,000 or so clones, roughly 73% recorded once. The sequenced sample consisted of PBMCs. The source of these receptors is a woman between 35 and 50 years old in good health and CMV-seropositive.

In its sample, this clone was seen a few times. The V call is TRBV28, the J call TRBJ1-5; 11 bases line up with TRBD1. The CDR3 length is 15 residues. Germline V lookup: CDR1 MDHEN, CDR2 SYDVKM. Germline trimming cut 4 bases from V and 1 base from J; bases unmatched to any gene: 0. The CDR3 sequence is CASSWTGGSNQPQHF. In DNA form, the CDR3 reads TGTGCCAGCAGTTGGACAGGGGGCAGCAATCAGCCCCAGCATTTT. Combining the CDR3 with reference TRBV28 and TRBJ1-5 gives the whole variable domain DVKVTQSSRYLVKRTGEKVFLECVQDMDHENMFWYRQDPGLGLRLIYFSYDVKMKEKGDIPEGYSVSREKKERFSLILESASTNQTSMYLCASSWTGGSNQPQHFGDGTRLSIL.

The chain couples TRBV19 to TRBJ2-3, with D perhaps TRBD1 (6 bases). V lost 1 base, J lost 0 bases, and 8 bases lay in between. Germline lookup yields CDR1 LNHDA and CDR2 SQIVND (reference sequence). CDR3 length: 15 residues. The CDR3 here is CASSIVTGSTDTQYF. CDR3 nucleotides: TGTGCCAGTAGTATAGTTACAGGGAGCACAGATACGCAGTATTTT. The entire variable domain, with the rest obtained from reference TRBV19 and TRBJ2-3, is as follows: DGGITQSPKYLFRKEGQNVTLSCEQNLNHDAMYWYRQDPGQGLRLIYYSQIVNDFQKGDIAEGYSVSREKKESFPLTVTSAQKNPTAFYLCASSIVTGSTDTQYFGPGTRLTVL.

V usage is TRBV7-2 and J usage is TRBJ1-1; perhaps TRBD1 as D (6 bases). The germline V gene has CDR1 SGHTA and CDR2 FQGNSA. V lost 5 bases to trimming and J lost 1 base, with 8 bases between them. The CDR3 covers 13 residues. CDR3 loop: CASSRQANTEAFF. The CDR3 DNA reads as TGTGCCAGCAGCCGACAGGCGAACACTGAAGCTTTCTTT.

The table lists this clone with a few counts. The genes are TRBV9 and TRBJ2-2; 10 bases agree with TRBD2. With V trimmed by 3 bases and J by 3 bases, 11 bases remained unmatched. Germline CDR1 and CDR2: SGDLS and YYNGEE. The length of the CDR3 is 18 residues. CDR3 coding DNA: TGTGCCAGCAGCGGTAGGGAGGAACTAGCGGGACACACCGGGGAGCTGTTTTTT. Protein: CASSGREELAGHTGELFF. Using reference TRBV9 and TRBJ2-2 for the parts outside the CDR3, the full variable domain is DSGVTQTPKHLITATGQRVTLRCSPRSGDLSVYWYQQSLDQGLQFLIQYYNGEERAKGNILERFSAQQFPDLHSELNLSSLELGDSALYFCASSGREELAGHTGELFFGEGSRLTVL.

The CDR3 spells CASSLGGPNEQFF. The CDR3 DNA sequence: TGTGCCAGCAGCTTAGGGGGGCCCAATGAGCAGTTCTTC. The chain carries TRBV11-2 and TRBJ2-1, with D maybe TRBD1 (6 bases). The CDR3 consists of 13 residues. V gave up 1 base and J gave up 6 bases, with 7 bases separating them. Germline V gives CDR1 SGHAT, CDR2 FQNNGV.

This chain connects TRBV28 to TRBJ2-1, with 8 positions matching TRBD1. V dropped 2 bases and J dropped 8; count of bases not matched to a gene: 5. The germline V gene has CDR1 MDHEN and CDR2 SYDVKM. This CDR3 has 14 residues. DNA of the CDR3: TGTGCCAGCAGTTTACAGGGGGCTTGGGATGAGCAGTTCTTC. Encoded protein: CASSLQGAWDEQFF.

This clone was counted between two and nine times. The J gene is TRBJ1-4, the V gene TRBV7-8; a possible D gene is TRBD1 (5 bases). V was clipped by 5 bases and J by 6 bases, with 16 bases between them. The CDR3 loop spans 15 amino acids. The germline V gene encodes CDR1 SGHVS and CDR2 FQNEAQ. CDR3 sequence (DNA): TGTGCCAGCAGCGGTCGGCAGGGTCGGGATGAAAAACTGTTTTTT. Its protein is CASSGRQGRDEKLFF.